This T cell receptor beta chain was documented in a study of radiation and T cells in renal cell carcinoma. The table came from immunoSEQ multiplex PCR; TCRdb's copy has only in-frame clones and leaves some out. This repertoire shows 24,000 or so clones, roughly 64% found once; its top ten account for around a fifth. CDR1 SGHRS and CDR2 YFSETQ come from the germline V gene. The CDR3 consists of 14 residues. Trimming removed 3 bases from V and 1 base from J; junction bases left unmatched: 2. The treatment here: treatment-naive control, cytoreductive nephrectomy. The tumor was a clear cell renal cell carcinoma.

The sample consisted of tumor tissue, taken from a patient whose treatment was nephrectomy without radiotherapy. This sequence joins TRBV5-1 and TRBJ1-1, with 8 positions matching TRBD1. This sequence originates from a man aged 35 to 55 with renal cell carcinoma. The chain's CDR3 is CASSSGQENTEAFF. Here the CDR3 DNA reads TGCGCCAGCAGCTCGGGACAGGAGAACACTGAAGCTTTCTTT.